Listed here are 29 T cell receptor beta chains from one sample, sequenced in a study of cytomegalovirus exposure and HLA in healthy donors. Primers: 60 Vbeta forward and 13 Jbeta reverse. Only in-frame clones appear in the TCRdb table, and some are missing; sequencing was by immunoSEQ multiplex PCR. The listing records about 77,000 clones. Sequenced sample: PBMCs. Receptors were obtained from a man aged 45-60 years in good health and CMV-seropositive.

This chain connects TRBV27 to TRBJ2-7; TRBD1 agrees at 9 bases. V was clipped by 5 bases and J by 5 bases; unmatched bases: 4. CDR1 is MNHEY, CDR2 SMNVEV, per germline (reference sequence). The CDR3 sequence is 13 residues long. DNA for the CDR3: TGTGCCAGCAGTCTTGACAGGGGGAACGAGCAGTACTTC. It yields the protein CASSLDRGNEQYF.

The V gene is TRBV19, the J gene TRBJ1-1, with 7 nucleotides matching TRBD1. The V segment lost 4 bases and the J segment 0 bases; nucleotides outside the gene matches: 2. The CDR3 sequence is 14 residues long. CDR1 and CDR2 from the germline V gene are LNHDA and SQIVND (reference sequence). CDR3 sequence: CASSRGGLNTEAFF. The CDR3, as DNA: TGTGCCAGTAGTAGAGGGGGCTTGAACACTGAAGCTTTCTTT.

The rearrangement joins TRBV5-1 to TRBJ1-2, with TRBD1 matching over 9 bases. V was clipped by 1 base and J by 8 bases; unmatched bases: 12. Germline lookup yields CDR1 SGHRS and CDR2 YFSETQ. The CDR3 has 16 amino acids. DNA of the CDR3: TGCGCCAGCAGCTTGAGTCCCGGGACAGGGTTTGACGGCTACACCTTC. Translation: CASSLSPGTGFDGYTF.

The chain is built from TRBV6-1 and TRBJ1-5; 12 bases are shared with TRBD1. V lost 4 bases and J lost 6; bases outside the gene matches: 10. Germline CDR1 reads MNHNS; CDR2 reads SASEGT. The CDR3 has 17 amino acids. In DNA form, the CDR3 reads TGTGCCAGCAGTGCCCGGGACAGGGGGCCGCCAGTTCAGCCCCAGCATTTT. It encodes CASSARDRGPPVQPQHF.

The chain couples TRBV13 to TRBJ2-7; a weak D match, TRBD2 (6 bases). CDR1 is PRHDT and CDR2 is FYEKMQ in the germline V gene (reference sequence). The length of the CDR3 is 16 residues. V was pared by 5 bases and J by 7 bases, with 24 bases between. The CDR3 DNA follows: TGTGCCAGCAGCCACTCACGGGGGTGGGCCGCGAGTGAGCAGTACTTC. Its protein is CASSHSRGWAASEQYF. The whole variable domain, filled in from reference TRBV13 and TRBJ2-7, reads AAGVIQSPRHLIKEKRETATLKCYPIPRHDTVYWYQQGPGQDPQFLISFYEKMQSDKGSIPDRFSAQQFSDYHSELNMSSLELGDSALYFCASSHSRGWAASEQYFGPGTRLTVT.

The V and J genes are TRBV12-5 and TRBJ2-3, with a possible D match to TRBD2 (7 bases). The CDR3 contains 14 residues. V was pared by 6 bases and J by 11 bases, with 21 bases between. Germline CDR1 reads LGHNT; CDR2 reads FRNRAP. Here the CDR3 reads CASGHPAGAGRQYF. The CDR3 bases are TGTGCTAGTGGCCACCCTGCGGGGGCGGGGAGGCAGTATTTT.

V gene TRBV9 combines with J gene TRBJ1-2; 8 bases are a match to TRBD1. The ends lost 0 bases at V and 6 bases at J; junction bases unmatched: 1. The CDR3 sequence is 13 residues long. The germline gives CDR1 SGDLS, CDR2 YYNGEE. The CDR3 nucleotides read TGTGCCAGCAGCGTAGAGACAGGGGATGGCTACACCTTC. This gives the protein CASSVETGDGYTF.

The chain employs TRBV2 and TRBJ1-2; TRBD1 is a possible D gene (6 bases). The ends were cut back, 8 bases at V and 7 bases at J, with 14 bases in the middle. Per the germline V gene, CDR1 is SNHLY and CDR2 is FYNNEI. This CDR3 is built from 12 residues. CDR3 loop: CASGTGWTGYTF. In DNA, the CDR3 is TGTGCCAGCGGAACAGGGTGGACTGGCTACACCTTC.

The chain links TRBV5-1 to TRBJ2-1; D perhaps matches TRBD2 (6 bases). The germline CDR1 and CDR2 sequences are SGHRS and YFSETQ. V lost 4 bases, J lost 7 bases, and 18 bases lay in between. The CDR3 extends over 15 amino acids. The CDR3 coding sequence is TGCGCCAGCAGCCAGTTTAGCGGAGAGGGGAATGAGCAGTTCTTC. Its translation is CASSQFSGEGNEQFF.

A word on this clone: Other DNA sequences within the sample encode an identical CDR3. The gene calls are TRBV19 and TRBJ2-3; TRBD2 matches at 7 bases. Germline V gene data show CDR1 as LNHDA and CDR2 as SQIVND (reference sequence). J gave up 0 bases and V 11 bases, and 20 bases lay outside the gene matches. The CDR3 is 18 amino acids. The chain's CDR3 is CAPSKLEGLAVSTDTQYF. The CDR3 DNA reads TGTGCCCCTAGTAAGTTGGAGGGTCTAGCGGTTAGCACAGATACGCAGTATTTT.

The J gene is TRBJ1-2, the V gene TRBV6-4; D unresolved. V was trimmed by 5 bases and J by 0 bases, leaving 7 bases between them. Germline V gene lookup returns CDR1 MRHNA and CDR2 SNTAGT. The CDR3 runs 13 residues. CDR3 DNA sequence: TGTGCCAGCAGTAGAGAAGCTAACTATGGCTACACCTTC. Its translation: CASSREANYGYTF.

The rearrangement joins TRBV6-6 to TRBJ2-3, with TRBD1 as a possible D gene (6 bases). The CDR3 spans 16 residues. CDR1 MNHNY and CDR2 SVGAGI come from the germline V gene (reference sequence). V gave up 2 bases and J gave up 0 bases, with 12 bases separating them. CDR3 in DNA: TGTGCCAGCAGTTACGGACAGAGCACTAGCACAGATACGCAGTATTTT. Amino acids: CASSYGQSTSTDTQYF.

This chain joins TRBV5-4 and TRBJ2-7; 10 bases align to TRBD1. Germline CDR1 SGHNT, CDR2 YYREEE (reference sequence). CDR3 size: 14 residues. V lost 10 bases, J lost 2 bases, and 9 bases stayed unmatched. For the CDR3, the DNA is TGTGCCTCAAAGACAGGGGGCCAAGCCTACGAGCAGTACTTC. This gives the protein CASKTGGQAYEQYF.

The rearrangement uses TRBV6-1 and TRBJ2-3, with 8 nucleotides matching TRBD2. Germline V gives CDR1 MNHNS, CDR2 SASEGT. The CDR3 is 15 amino acids. V was pared by 9 bases and J by 1 base, with 9 bases of the junction left unmatched. This chain's CDR3 is CASLERRGGTDTQYF. For the CDR3, the DNA is TGTGCCAGTTTAGAGAGGCGGGGGGGCACAGATACGCAGTATTTT.

The chain recombines TRBV19 with TRBJ2-4; D gene ambiguous. V lost 3 bases, J lost 0 bases, and 15 bases lay in between. Germline V gene lookup returns CDR1 LNHDA and CDR2 SQIVND (reference sequence). The CDR3 covers 17 residues. As DNA, the CDR3 is TGTGCCAGTAGTATTCGTGTCCCGATACTAGCCAAAAACATTCAGTACTTC. This encodes CASSIRVPILAKNIQYF. The full variable domain, its missing parts supplied by reference TRBV19 and TRBJ2-4, is DGGITQSPKYLFRKEGQNVTLSCEQNLNHDAMYWYRQDPGQGLRLIYYSQIVNDFQKGDIAEGYSVSREKKESFPLTVTSAQKNPTAFYLCASSIRVPILAKNIQYFGAGTRLSVL.

The chain has TRBV28 and TRBJ1-2; 8 bases are a match to TRBD1. CDR3 length equals 14 residues. With 6 bases clipped from V and 1 base from J, the junction kept 4 bases outside the gene matches. Germline V gene lookup returns CDR1 MDHEN and CDR2 SYDVKM. The CDR3 nucleotides are TGTGCCAGCAGGAGACAGGGGAATAACTATGGCTACACCTTC. This codes for CASRRQGNNYGYTF.

This chain joins TRBV5-1 and TRBJ2-2; TRBD2 agrees at 10 bases. CDR3 length: 16 residues. Germline V CDR1 and CDR2: SGHRS, YFSETQ. V lost 8 bases to trimming and J lost 5 bases; unmatched junction nucleotides: 12. CDR3 bases: TGCGCCAGTACCCAAACAGCGGGAGGGGGAACCGGGGAGCTGTTTTTT. It codes for CASTQTAGGGTGELFF. Complete variable domain (other parts from reference TRBV5-1 and TRBJ2-2): KAGVTQTPRYLIKTRGQQVTLSCSPISGHRSVSWYQQTPGQGLQFLFEYFSETQRNKGNFPGRFSGRQFSNSRSEMNVSTLELGDSALYLCASTQTAGGGTGELFFGEGSRLTVL.

The chain is built from TRBV5-8 and TRBJ1-5, with 7 bases lining up with TRBD1. J gave up 0 bases and V 0 bases, and 6 bases lay outside the gene matches. Germline V gene data show CDR1 as SGHTS and CDR2 as YDEGEE. The CDR3 extends over 17 amino acids. CDR3 nucleotides: TGTGCCAGCAGCTTGGGGACAGGAGTTTATAGCAATCAGCCCCAGCATTTT. It encodes CASSLGTGVYSNQPQHF.

V and J are TRBV6-5 and TRBJ2-1; D ambiguous. This CDR3 comprises 15 residues. Trimming took off 5 bases at V and 0 bases at J, with 11 bases between the two ends. Germline V gives CDR1 MNHEY, CDR2 SVGAGI. CDR3 sequence (DNA): TGTGCCAGCAGTGGCTCCCACAGCTCCTACAATGAGCAGTTCTTC. Translation: CASSGSHSSYNEQFF.

The gene calls are TRBV7-9 and TRBJ1-1; weak D call: TRBD1 (5 bases). Trimming shortened V by 5 bases and J by 9 bases, and 13 bases separated the two germline ends. The CDR3 loop spans 12 amino acids. Germline values: CDR1 SEHNR, CDR2 FQNEAQ (reference sequence). This chain's CDR3 is CASSLDSLKAFF. The CDR3 DNA reads TGTGCCAGCAGCCTTGACAGCCTAAAAGCTTTCTTT.

The rearrangement joins TRBV10-3 to TRBJ2-3, with 12 nucleotides matching TRBD2. This CDR3 comprises 18 residues. CDR1 is ENHRY, CDR2 SYGVKD, per germline. The V segment lost 6 bases and the J segment 0 bases; nucleotides outside the gene matches: 10. DNA for the CDR3: TGTGCCATCAGCGTGGGACTAGCGGGTGGCGCTAGCACAGATACGCAGTATTTT. It yields the protein CAISVGLAGGASTDTQYF.

This chain uses TRBV18 with TRBJ2-7; D is uncertain. Trimming took off 2 bases at V and 1 base at J, with 6 bases between the two ends. The CDR3 has 13 residues. Germline V lookup: CDR1 KGHSH, CDR2 LQKENI. The CDR3 spells CASSPAQSYEQYV. DNA for the CDR3: TGTGCCAGCTCACCAGCACAGTCCTACGAGCAGTACGTC.

This chain links TRBV19 with TRBJ1-2; tentatively, D is TRBD1 (5 bases). CDR3 size: 16 residues. Germline-derived CDR1 and CDR2 are LNHDA and SQIVND (reference sequence). V lost 4 bases to trimming and J lost 2 bases, with 17 bases between them. The CDR3 bases are TGTGCCAGTAGTAGATTGCAGGGTCAGACAAACTATGGCTACACCTTC. Its protein is CASSRLQGQTNYGYTF.

V gene TRBV29-1 combines with J gene TRBJ2-1, with 9 bases aligning to TRBD2. J gave up 2 bases and V 5 bases, and 1 base lay outside the gene matches. This CDR3 has 13 residues. The germline V gene has CDR1 SQVTM and CDR2 ANQGSEA. Here the CDR3 reads CSVRLAAYNEQFF. In DNA form, the CDR3 reads TGCAGCGTTCGACTAGCGGCCTACAATGAGCAGTTCTTC.

The chain is built from TRBV2 and TRBJ2-3; D possibly corresponds to TRBD2 (6 bases). Germline values: CDR1 SNHLY, CDR2 FYNNEI. Deletions cut 8 bases from V and 2 bases from J, with 14 bases between. This CDR3 is built from 14 residues. CDR3 in amino acids: CASLSGTYTDTQYF. DNA for the CDR3: TGTGCCAGCTTGTCCGGGACTTACACAGATACGCAGTATTTT.

The chain uses TRBV7-9 and TRBJ2-3, with 8 bases lining up with TRBD2. V lost 7 bases and J lost 4; bases outside the gene matches: 10. The CDR3 has 15 amino acids. CDR1 SEHNR and CDR2 FQNEAQ come from the germline V gene (reference sequence). CDR3 loop: CASTSEGAGADTQYF. CDR3 DNA: TGTGCCAGCACCTCAGAGGGAGCGGGGGCAGATACGCAGTATTTT.

The rearrangement uses TRBV7-9 and TRBJ2-2; D might be TRBD2 (6 bases). The V gene lost 5 bases and the J gene lost 1 base, with 11 bases spanning the gap. The CDR3 consists of 15 residues. Germline V gene sequence: CDR1 SEHNR, CDR2 FQNEAQ (reference sequence). CDR3 nucleotides: TGTGCCAGCAGCCACGCCGGGAGGAACACCGGGGAGCTGTTTTTT. Encoded protein: CASSHAGRNTGELFF.

The chain has TRBV6-1 and TRBJ2-5; 7 bases agree with TRBD1. J lost 5 bases, V lost 0 bases, and 6 bases had no gene match. The CDR3 runs to 15 residues. The V gene's germline CDR1 is MNHNS and CDR2 SASEGT. Here the CDR3 reads CASSEARGSRETQYF. The CDR3 DNA sequence: TGTGCCAGCAGTGAAGCCAGGGGGAGTAGGGAGACCCAGTACTTC.

The rearrangement joins TRBV9 to TRBJ1-5; D is unclear. V was trimmed by 0 bases and J by 5 bases, leaving 12 bases between them. Per germline, CDR1 SGDLS and CDR2 YYNGEE. There are 15 residues in the CDR3. CDR3 nucleotides: TGTGCCAGCAGCGTAGAAGGACTATCCCATCAGCCCCAGCATTTT. This codes for CASSVEGLSHQPQHF. Supplemented by reference TRBV9 and TRBJ1-5, the full variable domain reads DSGVTQTPKHLITATGQRVTLRCSPRSGDLSVYWYQQSLDQGLQFLIQYYNGEERAKGNILERFSAQQFPDLHSELNLSSLELGDSALYFCASSVEGLSHQPQHFGDGTRLSIL.